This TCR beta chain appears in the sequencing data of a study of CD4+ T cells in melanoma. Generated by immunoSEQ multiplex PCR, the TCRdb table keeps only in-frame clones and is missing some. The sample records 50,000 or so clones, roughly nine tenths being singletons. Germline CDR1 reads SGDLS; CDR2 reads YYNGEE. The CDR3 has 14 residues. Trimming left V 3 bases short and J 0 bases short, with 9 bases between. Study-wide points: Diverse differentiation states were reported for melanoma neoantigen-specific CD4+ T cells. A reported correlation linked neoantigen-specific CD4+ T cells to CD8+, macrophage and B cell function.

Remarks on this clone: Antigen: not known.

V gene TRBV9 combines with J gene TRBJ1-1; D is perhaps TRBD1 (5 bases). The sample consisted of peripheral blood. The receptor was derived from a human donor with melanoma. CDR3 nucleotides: TGTGCCAGCAGCGGGGGGTCCATGAACACTGAAGCTTTCTTT. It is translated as CASSGGSMNTEAFF.